The clone carrying this T cell receptor (beta chain) was seen ten or more times. CDR3 regions of TCR beta were amplified from RNA transcripts. HTBI primers served in a first-round RT-PCR, which a second-round multiplex PCR followed. TCRdb passed the multiplex PCR reads through MiXCR, listing each CDR3 protein once. In the table there are approximately 410,000 distinct CDR3 sequences, about 16% of which are singletons. The entry originates in a study of Graves' ophthalmopathy and Graves' hyperthyroidism. J gave up 0 bases and V 6 bases, and 9 bases lay outside the gene matches. The CDR3 contains 19 residues. Germline loops: CDR1 MRHNA, CDR2 SNTAGT.

The J gene is TRBJ2-2, the V gene TRBV6-4, with TRBD2 matching 14 bases. The sequence derives from a woman between 18 and 30 years old with stable Graves' hyperthyroidism. The sample comprised peripheral blood. In nucleotides, the CDR3 is TGTGCCAGCAGCCCCAGCCGACTAGCGGGGGGGACGAACACCGGGGAGCTGTTTTTT. The encoded protein is CASSPSRLAGGTNTGELFF.